Presented here are 26 T cell receptor beta chains from one specimen sequenced in a study of sequential checkpoint blockade in melanoma. Treatment noted: randomized to nivolumab then ipilimumab (arm A) or the reverse (arm B). The assay was immunoSEQ multiplex PCR, and TCRdb's table has in-frame clones only and misses some. This table holds around 18,000 clones, approximately 81% found once. The sample was CD8+ T cells sorted from blood (inferred from file names), taken from a patient given nivolumab and ipilimumab in sequence. These receptors all come from a human donor with melanoma.

The rearrangement links TRBV14 to TRBJ1-5; D might be TRBD1 (5 bases). Germline CDR1 SGHDN, CDR2 FVKESK. This CDR3 spans 14 amino acids. V was cut by 3 bases and J by 7 bases, with 13 bases left in between. As DNA, the CDR3 is TGTGCCAGCAGCCAGGGGGGAATGGGGCAGCCCCAGCATTTT. Encoded protein: CASSQGGMGQPQHF.

The chain is built from TRBV7-9 and TRBJ2-1; TRBD1 might be the D (5 bases). The CDR3 spans 15 residues. The ends were cut back, 8 bases at V and 7 bases at J, with 21 bases in the middle. The V gene's germline CDR1 is SEHNR and CDR2 FQNEAQ (reference sequence). Written as DNA, the CDR3 is TGTGCCAGCGACGGACGTGACGTTTCAGGGAATGAGCAGTTCTTC. This sequence encodes CASDGRDVSGNEQFF.

This rearrangement joins TRBV27 to TRBJ2-1; perhaps TRBD1 as D (6 bases). The germline V gene encodes CDR1 MNHEY and CDR2 SMNVEV (reference sequence). The CDR3 consists of 18 residues. Between the trimmed V and J ends, which lost 4 bases and 5 bases, there was a span of 24 bases. The CDR3 DNA reads as TGTGCCAGCAGTTCGGACAGTACCGAGGCTCTAACTAACAATGAGCAGTTCTTC. The encoded protein is CASSSDSTEALTNNEQFF.

This clone showed up just a few times. This sequence joins TRBV19 and TRBJ2-1, with D maybe TRBD2 (5 bases). Per the germline V gene, CDR1 is LNHDA and CDR2 is SQIVND (reference sequence). This CDR3 region has 17 residues. Trimming stripped 1 base from V and 4 bases from J, with 17 bases between. The chain's CDR3 is CASSIVPGVNSYNEQFF. CDR3 DNA: TGTGCCAGTAGTATAGTTCCCGGGGTCAATTCGTACAATGAGCAGTTCTTC.

This clone was observed a few times. The V gene is TRBV6-4, the J gene TRBJ2-3; possible D gene TRBD2, 6 bases. The CDR3 sequence is 14 residues long. From germline, CDR1 is MRHNA and CDR2 SNTAGT. V dropped 5 bases and J dropped 0 bases, with 9 bases sitting between them. Here the CDR3 reads CASSPGLSTDTQYF. The CDR3 nucleotides are TGTGCCAGCAGTCCAGGACTAAGCACAGATACGCAGTATTTT.

This clone was seen a few times. V usage is TRBV6-4 and J usage is TRBJ2-1; D is ambiguous. The CDR3 is 13 residues long. Per the germline V gene, CDR1 is MRHNA and CDR2 is SNTAGT. V was pared by 2 bases and J by 6 bases, with 8 bases between. The CDR3 nucleotides are TGTGCCAGCAGTGACCGAGGTTTCAATGAGCAGTTCTTC. Translated: CASSDRGFNEQFF.

The chain employs TRBV7-2 and TRBJ2-5, with D unresolved. This CDR3 comprises 15 residues. CDR1 and CDR2 from the germline V gene are SGHTA and FQGNSA. V shed 4 bases and J shed 3 bases, with 15 bases lying between them. The CDR3 DNA follows: TGTGCCAGCAGCTATAGTTCAGCGCTTAAAGAGACCCAGTACTTC. This codes for CASSYSSALKETQYF.

This clone appeared once. The rearrangement uses TRBV19 and TRBJ2-1, with D possibly matching TRBD1 (5 bases). V was clipped by 3 bases and J by 1 base, with 16 bases between them. The CDR3 totals 17 residues. Per the germline V gene, CDR1 is LNHDA and CDR2 is SQIVND (reference sequence). The CDR3, as DNA: TGTGCCAGTAGTATGGTGGCTCGACAGAATTCCTACAATGAGCAGTTCTTC. Its protein is CASSMVARQNSYNEQFF.

Notes on this clone: This sequence is one base from a far larger clone and is likely a read error. This rearrangement joins TRBV5-6 to TRBJ2-7; 14 positions agree with TRBD2. J was trimmed by 5 bases and V by 0 bases; bases with no gene match: 10. CDR1 SGHDT and CDR2 YYEEEE come from the germline V gene. The CDR3 runs 18 residues. CDR3 amino acids: CASSLEGTSGSQRDEQYF. CDR3 DNA: TGTGCCAGCAGCTTGGAAGGGACTAGCGGGAGTCAAAGGGACGAGCAGTACTTC.

This clone was picked up one time. A read error may produce the germline difference seen at one junction end. The V call is TRBV9, the J call TRBJ1-2; weak D call: TRBD1 (5 bases). CDR3 size: 15 residues. Germline V gene data show CDR1 as SGDLS and CDR2 as YYNGEE. The CDR3 DNA sequence: TGTGCCGGCAGCCCAACGGACACCTTTTACTATGGCTACACCTTC. Protein: CAGSPTDTFYYGYTF.

The chain recombines TRBV4-3 with TRBJ2-5; TRBD1 might be the D (8 bases). The CDR3 spans 19 residues. Germline V gene lookup returns CDR1 LGHNA and CDR2 YSLEER. Trimming stripped 3 bases from V and 5 bases from J, with 28 bases between. The CDR3 nucleotides are TGCGCCAGCAGCCAGGGACAGGAGCTCTTTAGCGGGTCCGGGGAGACCCAGTACTTC. It encodes CASSQGQELFSGSGETQYF.

The J gene is TRBJ1-1, the V gene TRBV5-1; TRBD1 aligns across 7 bases. From germline, CDR1 is SGHRS and CDR2 YFSETQ. V was pared by 0 bases and J by 4 bases, with 9 bases of the junction left unmatched. There are 16 residues in the CDR3. The CDR3 reads CASSLDHRGGITEAFF. CDR3 in DNA: TGCGCCAGCAGCTTGGACCACAGGGGTGGGATCACTGAAGCTTTCTTT.

In its sample, this clone was seen once. J is TRBJ1-1 and V is TRBV6-6; D is ambiguous. The germline V gene encodes CDR1 MNHNY and CDR2 SVGAGI (reference sequence). CDR3 length equals 14 residues. V was clipped by 1 base and J by 2 bases, with 8 bases between them. The CDR3 region is CASSYLAGNTEAFF. The CDR3 coding sequence is TGTGCCAGCAGTTACTTGGCAGGTAACACTGAAGCTTTCTTT.

The V and J genes are TRBV27 and TRBJ2-5; D is possibly TRBD1 (6 bases). Trimming pared 2 bases from V and 5 bases from J, leaving 9 bases between. The germline CDR1 and CDR2 sequences are MNHEY and SMNVEV (reference sequence). The CDR3 is made up of 13 amino acids. The DNA of the CDR3 is TGTGCCAGCAGTTTACTCCAGGGGGAGACCCAGTACTTC. It codes for CASSLLQGETQYF.

This chain connects TRBV10-3 to TRBJ2-3; 7 nucleotides align to TRBD2. Per germline, CDR1 ENHRY and CDR2 SYGVKD. V was pared by 3 bases and J by 4 bases, with 10 bases of the junction left unmatched. The CDR3 totals 16 residues. This chain's CDR3 is CAISEAGRGNADTQYF. For the CDR3, the DNA is TGTGCCATCAGTGAAGCGGGAAGAGGGAACGCAGATACGCAGTATTTT.

The genes are TRBV14 and TRBJ1-6, with D uncertain. Germline V gene lookup returns CDR1 SGHDN and CDR2 FVKESK. V lost 3 bases and J lost 4, with 10 bases in between. The CDR3 consists of 15 residues. The CDR3 region has the DNA TGTGCCAGCAGCCACGGCGGTGATTATAATTCACCCCTCCACTTT. Its protein product is CASSHGGDYNSPLHF.

CDR3 sequence (DNA): TGTGCCAGCAGCTTAGAGTCCGACAGGGGTCGAAATAGCAATCAGCCCCAGCATTTT. It specifies CASSLESDRGRNSNQPQHF. The chain combines TRBV7-9 with TRBJ1-5; 8 nucleotides agree with TRBD1. The CDR3 contains 19 residues. The germline CDR1 and CDR2 sequences are SEHNR and FQNEAQ (reference sequence). The junction had 11 bases not matched to a gene; V was cut back by 1 base and J by 0 bases.

The rearrangement joins TRBV27 to TRBJ2-6; 7 nucleotides agree with TRBD2. The CDR3 sequence is 18 residues long. V lost 2 bases to trimming and J lost 0 bases; unmatched junction nucleotides: 7. The V gene's germline CDR1 is MNHEY and CDR2 SMNVEV (reference sequence). The DNA of the CDR3 is TGTGCCAGCAGTTTAGGGCCGGGGGGTGGCTCTGGGGCCAACGTCCTGACTTTC. It specifies CASSLGPGGGSGANVLTF.

This clone is classed as medium-sized (0.01 to 0.1%). The chain uses TRBV6-4 and TRBJ2-2; D possibly corresponds to TRBD1 (6 bases). The V and J ends lost 4 bases and 4 bases respectively, with 16 bases between them. The CDR3 consists of 16 residues. The germline gives CDR1 MRHNA, CDR2 SNTAGT. CDR3 sequence reads: CASSATGSSGTGELFF. CDR3 sequence (DNA): TGTGCCAGCAGTGCCACAGGGAGTAGTGGCACCGGGGAGCTGTTTTTT.

The rearrangement uses TRBV7-9 and TRBJ2-1; D might be TRBD1 (5 bases). V lost 1 base, J lost 14 bases, and 15 bases lay in between. The CDR3 totals 13 residues. Germline V lookup: CDR1 SEHNR, CDR2 FQNEAQ (reference sequence). Here the CDR3 reads CASSLDRRQGKFF. The DNA of the CDR3 is TGTGCCAGCAGCTTAGATAGAAGGCAGGGAAAGTTCTTC. Complete variable domain (other parts from reference TRBV7-9 and TRBJ2-1): DTGVSQNPRHKITKRGQNVTFRCDPISEHNRLYWYRQTLGQGPEFLTYFQNEAQLEKSRLLSDRFSAERPKGSFSTLEIQRTEQGDSAMYLCASSLDRRQGKFFGPGTRLTVL.

The chain carries TRBV13 and TRBJ1-1, with D possibly TRBD1 on 6 matching bases. The CDR3 runs 17 residues. Between the trimmed V and J ends, which lost 4 bases and 3 bases, there was a span of 21 bases. Germline V gene lookup returns CDR1 PRHDT and CDR2 FYEKMQ (reference sequence). CDR3 sequence: CASSSRDIGLVDTEAFF. CDR3 coding DNA: TGTGCCAGCAGCTCCCGGGACATAGGGTTAGTGGACACTGAAGCTTTCTTT.

This clone was recorded only once. V and J are TRBV5-6 and TRBJ2-2, with TRBD2 matching over 8 bases. The V gene's germline CDR1 is SGHDT and CDR2 YYEEEE. The junction had 3 bases not matched to a gene; V was cut back by 2 bases and J by 0 bases. There are 16 residues in the CDR3. The CDR3 is CASSLSSGTNTGELFF. Here the CDR3 DNA reads TGTGCCAGCAGCTTAAGTAGCGGGACGAACACCGGGGAGCTGTTTTTT.

This clone was observed a few times. The chain links TRBV7-9 to TRBJ2-2, with D unclear. V shed 3 bases and J shed 6 bases, with 2 bases lying between them. The CDR3 totals 11 residues. The germline gives CDR1 SEHNR, CDR2 FQNEAQ (reference sequence). The CDR3 reads CASSFAGELFF. CDR3 coding DNA: TGTGCCAGCAGCTTCGCCGGGGAGCTGTTTTTT.

The gene calls are TRBV13 and TRBJ2-4; weak D call: TRBD2 (5 bases). The CDR3 covers 14 residues. Trimming took 5 bases from V and 4 from J, leaving 12 bases between them. CDR1 and CDR2 from the germline V gene are PRHDT and FYEKMQ (reference sequence). The CDR3 sequence: CASSEIRDKNIQYF. The CDR3 DNA reads TGTGCCAGCAGCGAAATCCGGGATAAAAACATTCAGTACTTC.

This clone came up a few times. V is TRBV4-3 and J is TRBJ2-1, with TRBD2 matching over 12 bases. Per the germline V gene, CDR1 is LGHNA and CDR2 is YSLEER. The V segment lost 2 bases and the J segment 8 bases; nucleotides outside the gene matches: 7. This CDR3 contains 16 residues. The CDR3 DNA sequence: TGCGCCAGCAGCCAAAACCTAGCGGGAGGGCAGGATGAGCAGTTCTTC. It encodes CASSQNLAGGQDEQFF.

V usage is TRBV9 and J usage is TRBJ2-1; 7 nucleotides agree with TRBD2. CDR3 length equals 16 residues. The V gene end was trimmed by 3 bases and the J gene end by 5 bases; junction bases not matched to a gene: 11. CDR1 is SGDLS, CDR2 YYNGEE, per germline. The CDR3 DNA sequence: TGTGCCAGCAGCGGTGGTAGTAGCGGGCCAAACAATGAGCAGTTCTTC. Translation: CASSGGSSGPNNEQFF.